The sequence of this TCR beta chain was determined in a study of T cells after yellow fever vaccination. This clonotype was observed many times. What it binds is unknown. The V and J ends lost 8 bases and 8 bases respectively, with 10 bases between them. The CDR3 has 11 residues. Whole-study findings and limits: FACS-sorted repertoires might harbor abundant contaminating clonotypes from the bulk population.

MiXCR, applied by TCRdb to the 5' RACE reads, yields one record per CDR3 protein. The table lists a few hundred thousand distinct CDR3 sequences, about 6.6% of them singletons, with over 15% in the top ten. This TCR was recovered from a young man who received the YFV17D yellow fever vaccine. The sample was PBMCs, taken roughly 45 days after the first yellow fever vaccination. The chain recombines TRBV12-3 or TRBV12-4 with TRBJ2-1, with TRBD2 as a possible D gene (5 bases). This CDR3 is CASLTRDEQFF. CDR3 DNA sequence: TGTGCCAGCCTGACGAGGGATGAGCAGTTCTTC.